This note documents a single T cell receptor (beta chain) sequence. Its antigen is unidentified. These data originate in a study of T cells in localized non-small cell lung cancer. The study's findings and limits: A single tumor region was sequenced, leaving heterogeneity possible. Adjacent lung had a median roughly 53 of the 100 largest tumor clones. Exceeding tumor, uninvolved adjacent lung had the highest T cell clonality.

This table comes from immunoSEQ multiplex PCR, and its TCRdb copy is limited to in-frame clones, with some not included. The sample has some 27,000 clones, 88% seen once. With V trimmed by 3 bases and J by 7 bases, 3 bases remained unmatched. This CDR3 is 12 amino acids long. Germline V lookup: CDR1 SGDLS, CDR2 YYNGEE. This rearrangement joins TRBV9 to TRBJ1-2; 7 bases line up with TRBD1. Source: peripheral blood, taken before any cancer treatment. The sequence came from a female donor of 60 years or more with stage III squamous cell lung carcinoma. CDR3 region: CASSATGVGYTF. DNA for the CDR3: TGTGCCAGCAGCGCTACAGGGGTTGGCTACACCTTC.